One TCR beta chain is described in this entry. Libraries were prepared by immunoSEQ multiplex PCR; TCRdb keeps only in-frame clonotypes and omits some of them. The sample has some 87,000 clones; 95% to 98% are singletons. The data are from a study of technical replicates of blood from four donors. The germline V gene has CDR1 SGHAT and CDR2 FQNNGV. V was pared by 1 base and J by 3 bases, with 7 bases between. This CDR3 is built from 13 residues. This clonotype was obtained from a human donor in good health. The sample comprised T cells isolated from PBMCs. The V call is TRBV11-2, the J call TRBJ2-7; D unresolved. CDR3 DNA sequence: TGTGCCAGCAGCTTAGTTGCTAGCTACGAGCAGTACTTC. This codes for CASSLVASYEQYF.